The 8 T cell receptor beta chains below were found in one sample sequenced in a study of cytomegalovirus exposure and HLA in healthy donors. The PCR used 60 Vbeta and 13 Jbeta primers. Data came from immunoSEQ multiplex PCR; TCRdb stores just in-frame clones and leaves some out. In the table there are some 200,000 clones, over 80% of which are singletons. Sequencing used PBMCs. The receptor source for this set is a man in his fifties in good health and CMV-seronegative.

The rearrangement joins TRBV5-1 to TRBJ2-3; 9 nucleotides line up with TRBD1. Looked up from germline, CDR1 is SGHRS and CDR2 is YFSETQ. V trimming: 7 bases; J trimming: 4 bases; junction bases outside the gene matches: 7. CDR3 length: 14 residues. The CDR3 protein is CASRPGQGPDTQYF. In nucleotides, the CDR3 is TGCGCCAGCCGCCCGGGACAGGGTCCAGATACGCAGTATTTT.

The chain combines TRBV18 with TRBJ1-1; D ambiguous. V lost 3 bases and J 1 base, leaving 9 bases between the germline ends. The CDR3 has 14 amino acids. CDR1 is KGHSH, CDR2 LQKENI, per germline. As DNA, the CDR3 is TGTGCCAGCTCACCGTCCCAACAGAACACTGAAGCTTTCTTT. It encodes CASSPSQQNTEAFF.

V and J are TRBV5-4 and TRBJ2-1; no clear D gene. Germline V gene lookup returns CDR1 SGHNT and CDR2 YYREEE (reference sequence). Trimming left V 0 bases short and J 1 base short, with 8 bases between. This CDR3 comprises 15 residues. The DNA for the CDR3 is TGTGCCAGCAGCTTGGCCCCAGGTTCCTACAATGAGCAGTTCTTC. It yields the protein CASSLAPGSYNEQFF.

The rearrangement uses TRBV6-1 and TRBJ2-7; no clear D gene. Germline assignment: CDR1 MNHNS and CDR2 SASEGT. This CDR3 is 15 amino acids long. The ends were cut back, 1 base at V and 4 bases at J, with 14 bases in the middle. CDR3: CASSEDGGLWYEQYF. The CDR3 bases are TGTGCCAGCAGTGAAGATGGTGGGCTTTGGTACGAGCAGTACTTC.

This clone showed up just a few times. The chain combines TRBV10-3 with TRBJ1-6, with a possible D match to TRBD1 (6 bases). CDR3 length equals 14 residues. Trimming removed 2 bases from V and 6 bases from J, with 8 bases in between. Germline assignment: CDR1 ENHRY and CDR2 SYGVKD. CDR3 sequence reads: CAISEGQSNSPLHF. Written as DNA, the CDR3 is TGTGCCATCAGTGAGGGACAGTCTAATTCACCCCTCCACTTT.

The gene calls are TRBV18 and TRBJ2-3, with 9 bases that match TRBD2. This CDR3 is 16 amino acids long. From germline, CDR1 is KGHSH and CDR2 LQKENI. V lost 8 bases to trimming and J lost 0 bases; unmatched junction nucleotides: 9. As DNA, the CDR3 is TGTGCCAGCCCCCGGCTAGCGGGATTTAGCACAGATACGCAGTATTTT. Translating gives CASPRLAGFSTDTQYF.

The CDR3 coding sequence is TGTGCCAGCAGTCTGGGACTAGCGGCCAAAAACATTCAGTACTTC. Amino acids: CASSLGLAAKNIQYF. The J gene is TRBJ2-4, the V gene TRBV5-8; 10 bases fit TRBD2. CDR1 and CDR2 from the germline V gene are SGHTS and YDEGEE. Unmatched junction bases numbered 3, after V lost 5 bases and J lost 1 base. This CDR3 has 15 residues.

The chain has TRBV7-9 and TRBJ1-5; 8 bases align to TRBD1. The CDR3 contains 15 residues. Germline CDR1 SEHNR, CDR2 FQNEAQ (reference sequence). Losses at the gene ends were 5 bases for V and 2 bases for J; bases not matched to a gene: 5. DNA of the CDR3: TGTGCCAGCAGCCCCACAGGGGGTGGCAATCAGCCCCAGCATTTT. The encoded protein is CASSPTGGGNQPQHF.